The 15 T cell receptor beta chains presented below share a single source sample, sequenced in a study of cytomegalovirus exposure and HLA in healthy donors. The PCR used 60 Vbeta and 13 Jbeta primers. Clones were read by immunoSEQ multiplex PCR, and TCRdb kept only the in-frame ones, dropping some. The sample carries about 260,000 clones, more than 55% recorded once. Sequenced: PBMCs. Every receptor here comes from a female donor in good health and CMV-seronegative.

V gene TRBV28 combines with J gene TRBJ1-5, with D perhaps TRBD1 (6 bases). Germline V gene sequence: CDR1 MDHEN, CDR2 SYDVKM. Between the trimmed V and J ends, which lost 5 bases and 3 bases, there was a span of 14 bases. The CDR3 is made up of 15 amino acids. As DNA, the CDR3 is TGTGCCAGCAGTACACAGACAGGCTACAATCAGCCCCAGCATTTT. It translates to CASSTQTGYNQPQHF.

About this clone itself: Other DNA sequences from this sample encode an identical CDR3 as well. The chain combines TRBV5-1 with TRBJ2-3; D is perhaps TRBD2 (5 bases). In germline, CDR1 is SGHRS, CDR2 YFSETQ. The CDR3 extends over 14 amino acids. Trimming took 1 base from V and 1 from J, leaving 7 bases between them. CDR3 protein: CASSLTSGTDTQYF. For the CDR3, the DNA is TGCGCCAGCAGCTTGACTAGTGGCACAGATACGCAGTATTTT.

This chain uses TRBV7-2 with TRBJ2-1; D possibly corresponds to TRBD2 (5 bases). Trimming pared 5 bases from V and 7 bases from J, leaving 15 bases between. Germline values: CDR1 SGHTA, CDR2 FQGNSA. The CDR3 runs 14 residues. CDR3 residues: CASSPQRGSNEQFF. In DNA form, the CDR3 reads TGTGCCAGCAGCCCGCAACGGGGTAGTAATGAGCAGTTCTTC.

This chain connects TRBV10-2 to TRBJ2-1, with TRBD2 identical over 7 bases. Germline trimming cut 6 bases from V and 1 base from J; bases unmatched to any gene: 3. Germline V gives CDR1 WSHSY, CDR2 SAAADI. The CDR3 runs to 14 residues. Here the CDR3 reads CASRGLGSYNEQFF. For the CDR3, the DNA is TGCGCCAGCAGAGGACTAGGGTCCTACAATGAGCAGTTCTTC.

The chain employs TRBV6-1 and TRBJ2-7; 11 nucleotides match TRBD2. The length of the CDR3 is 18 residues. Germline V gene data show CDR1 as MNHNS and CDR2 as SASEGT. J lost 4 bases, V lost 0 bases, and 11 bases had no gene match. The CDR3 sequence: CASSEALAGGFPDYEQYF. CDR3 in DNA: TGTGCCAGCAGTGAAGCGCTAGCGGGAGGTTTCCCCGATTACGAGCAGTACTTC.

This chain links TRBV6-5 with TRBJ2-1, with D possibly being TRBD2 (5 bases). The CDR3 covers 15 residues. Trimming pared 2 bases from V and 9 bases from J, leaving 17 bases between. Germline values: CDR1 MNHEY, CDR2 SVGAGI. The CDR3 protein is CASSYVNGVVTEQFF. The CDR3 nucleotides read TGTGCCAGCAGTTACGTAAACGGGGTAGTTACTGAGCAGTTCTTC.

The chain uses TRBV7-6 and TRBJ2-1, with 7 bases fitting TRBD2. Germline CDR1 SGHVS, CDR2 FNYEAQ. After removal of 4 bases from V and 10 bases from J, the junction contained 4 bases not matched to a gene. The CDR3 has 12 amino acids. Here the CDR3 DNA reads TGTGCCAGCAGCTCGACTAGCTGGGAGCAGTTCTTC. Translation: CASSSTSWEQFF.

The V gene is TRBV14, the J gene TRBJ2-1; unclear D gene. Germline V gene lookup returns CDR1 SGHDN and CDR2 FVKESK. The V end lost 1 base, the J end lost 3 bases, and 13 bases lay between the germline ends. The length of the CDR3 is 16 residues. The CDR3 bases are TGTGCCAGCAGCCAAGTTTCACGGAGCGACTACAATGAGCAGTTCTTC. Translating gives CASSQVSRSDYNEQFF.

This clone was detected a few times. The chain has TRBV18 and TRBJ2-7; 13 bases agree with TRBD2. The CDR3 is 16 amino acids. The V segment lost 3 bases and the J segment 5 bases; nucleotides outside the gene matches: 7. Germline CDR1 is KGHSH and CDR2 is LQKENI. The DNA for the CDR3 is TGTGCCAGCTCACCTCCGGGACTAGCGGGATTTCACGAGCAGTACTTC. This translates into CASSPPGLAGFHEQYF. The whole variable domain, filled in from reference TRBV18 and TRBJ2-7, reads NAGVMQNPRHLVRRRGQEARLRCSPMKGHSHVYWYRQLPEEGLKFMVYLQKENIIDESGMPKERFSAEFPKEGPSILRIQQVVRGDSAAYFCASSPPGLAGFHEQYFGPGTRLTVT.

V usage is TRBV18 and J usage is TRBJ2-7; a possible D gene is TRBD1 (5 bases). Per germline, CDR1 KGHSH and CDR2 LQKENI. The CDR3 covers 13 residues. Trimming left V 6 bases short and J 5 bases short, with 14 bases between. The CDR3 protein is CASSVSPRDEQYF. CDR3 sequence (DNA): TGTGCCAGCTCCGTCTCGCCCAGGGACGAGCAGTACTTC.

The V and J genes are TRBV5-1 and TRBJ2-2, with D perhaps matching TRBD2 (6 bases). Trimming removed 4 bases from V and 0 bases from J, with 10 bases in between. The CDR3 consists of 15 residues. Germline values: CDR1 SGHRS, CDR2 YFSETQ. CDR3: CASSMTSPNTGELFF. The CDR3 nucleotides are TGCGCCAGCAGCATGACTAGTCCGAACACCGGGGAGCTGTTTTTT.

The chain couples TRBV6-1 to TRBJ2-1, with 14 bases aligning to TRBD2. Germline V gene data show CDR1 as MNHNS and CDR2 as SASEGT. CDR3 size: 21 residues. Trimming at V came to 2 bases and at J to 7 bases, leaving 19 bases not matched to a gene. CDR3 DNA: TGTGCCAGCAGTGAACCCTTCCCGGGACTAGCGGGAGTAGACGGGGTGAATGAGCAGTTCTTC. Protein product: CASSEPFPGLAGVDGVNEQFF.

The chain combines TRBV6-6 with TRBJ2-1; no definite D call. Trimming removed 11 bases from V and 1 base from J, with 15 bases in between. CDR3 length: 14 amino acids. Germline V gene sequence: CDR1 MNHNY, CDR2 SVGAGI (reference sequence). CDR3 loop: CACQAGRSYNEQFF. The DNA for the CDR3 is TGTGCCTGCCAGGCTGGAAGGTCCTACAATGAGCAGTTCTTC.

The chain joins TRBV13 to TRBJ2-7, with D possibly matching TRBD2 (7 bases). Per the germline V gene, CDR1 is PRHDT and CDR2 is FYEKMQ (reference sequence). There are 16 residues in the CDR3. Trimming stripped 2 bases from V and 0 bases from J, with 14 bases between. CDR3 coding DNA: TGTGCCAGCAGCTTAACGGGGGGCCCCAGCTCCTACGAGCAGTACTTC. This translates into CASSLTGGPSSYEQYF.

This CDR3 reads CASTGGETQYF. The CDR3 DNA is TGTGCCAGTACCGGGGGGGAGACCCAGTACTTC. The chain employs TRBV19 and TRBJ2-5; 7 nucleotides line up with TRBD2. V shed 7 bases and J 5 bases; nucleotides not matched to a gene: 1. CDR1 is LNHDA, CDR2 SQIVND, per germline (reference sequence). This CDR3 region has 11 residues.